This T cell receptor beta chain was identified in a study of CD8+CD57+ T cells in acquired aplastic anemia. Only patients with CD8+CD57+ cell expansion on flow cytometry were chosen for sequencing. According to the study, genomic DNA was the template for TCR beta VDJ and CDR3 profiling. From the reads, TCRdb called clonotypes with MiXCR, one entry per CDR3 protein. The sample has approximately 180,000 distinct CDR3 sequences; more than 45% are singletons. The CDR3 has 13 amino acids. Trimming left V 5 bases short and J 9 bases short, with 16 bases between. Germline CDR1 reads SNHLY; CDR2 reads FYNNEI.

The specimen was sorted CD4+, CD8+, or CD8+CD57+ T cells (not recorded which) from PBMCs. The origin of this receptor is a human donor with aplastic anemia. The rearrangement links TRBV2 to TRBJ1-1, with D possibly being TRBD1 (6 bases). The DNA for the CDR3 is TGTGCCAGCAGTTCCGGGGGGGGCAGGCAAGCTTTCTTT. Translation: CASSSGGGRQAFF.